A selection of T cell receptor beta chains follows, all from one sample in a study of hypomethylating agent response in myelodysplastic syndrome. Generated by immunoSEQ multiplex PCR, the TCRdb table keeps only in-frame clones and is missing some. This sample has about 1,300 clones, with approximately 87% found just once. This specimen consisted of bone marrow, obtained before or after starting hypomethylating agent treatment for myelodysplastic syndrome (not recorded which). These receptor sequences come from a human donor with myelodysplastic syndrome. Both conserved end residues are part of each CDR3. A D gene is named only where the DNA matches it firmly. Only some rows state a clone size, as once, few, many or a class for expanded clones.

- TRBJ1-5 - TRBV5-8 TGTGCCAGCAGCTCGTCCCCAGGGGCCAATCAGCCCCAGCATTTT CASSSSPGANQPQHF
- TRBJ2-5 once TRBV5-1 TGCGCCAGCAGCCGAGATACCAACCAAGAGACCCAGTACTTC CASSRDTNQETQYF
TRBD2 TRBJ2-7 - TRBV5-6 TGTGCCAGCAGCTTGGGGGCTAGCGGGATCTACGAGCAGTACTTC CASSLGASGIYEQYF
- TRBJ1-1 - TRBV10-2 TGCGCCAGCAGTGAGAGGCAGGAAGCTTTCTTT CASSERQEAFF
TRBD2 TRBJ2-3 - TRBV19 TGTGCCAGTCACGTCTCCGATTTCTGTAGCGGGGTAACAGATACGCAGTATTTT CASHVSDFCSGVTDTQYF
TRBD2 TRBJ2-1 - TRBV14 TGTGCCAGCAGCGAGAGCGGGGGTTTCTCCTACAATGAGCAGTTCTTC CASSESGGFSYNEQFF
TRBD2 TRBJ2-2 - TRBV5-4 TGTGCCAGCAGGCTCGGGACTAGAGTTGGCACCGGGGAGCTGTTTTTT CASRLGTRVGTGELFF
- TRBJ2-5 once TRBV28 - CASSSSGPGGRTQYF
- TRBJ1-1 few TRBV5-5 TGTGCCAGCAGCCCCCGACAAGAATGGAACACTGAAGCTTTCTTT CASSPRQEWNTEAFF
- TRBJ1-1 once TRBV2 TGTGCCGGAACACAGGAGAACACTGAAGCTTTCTTT CAGTQENTEAFF
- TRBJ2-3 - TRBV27 TGTGCCAGCAGTTTTCTCGGGGATACGCAGTATTTT CASSFLGDTQYF
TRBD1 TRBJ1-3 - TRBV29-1 TGCAGCGTTAGGGCGACAGGGGTATATTTT CSVRATGVYF
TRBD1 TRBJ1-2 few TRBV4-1 TGCGCCAGCAGCCAAGATAGGGGAGGGACAGGGCCTAACTATGGCTACACCTTC CASSQDRGGTGPNYGYTF
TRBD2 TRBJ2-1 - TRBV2 TGTGCCAGCAGCCTAGCGGGAGTCAATGAGCAGTTCTTC CASSLAGVNEQFF
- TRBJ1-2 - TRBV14 TGTGCCAGCAGCCAAGATGCGTTAGGGGGCTACACCTTC CASSQDALGGYTF
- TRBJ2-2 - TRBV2 TGTGCCAGCAGCTATACTGAGACCGGGGAGCTGTTTTTT CASSYTETGELFF
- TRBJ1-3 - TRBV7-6 TGTGCCAGCAGCTTACGGTCAAGCTCTGGAAACACCATATATTTT CASSLRSSSGNTIYF
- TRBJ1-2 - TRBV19 TGTGCCAGTAGTATGCGACAGGAGAGGTACACCTTC CASSMRQERYTF
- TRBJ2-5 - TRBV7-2 TGTGCCAGCAGCTTATACCGGATTCAAGAGACCCAGTACTTC CASSLYRIQETQYF
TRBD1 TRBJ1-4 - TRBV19 TGTGCCAGTAGTATTCAGGGGGCCCGTGAAAAACTGTTTTTT CASSIQGAREKLFF
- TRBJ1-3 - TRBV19 TGTGCCAGTAGTATCGGCCGTTCTCGCTCTGGAAACACCATATATTTT CASSIGRSRSGNTIYF
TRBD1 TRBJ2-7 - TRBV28 TGTGCCAGCCTGGCAGGGGGCCGAATGAGGGAGCAGTACTTC CASLAGGRMREQYF
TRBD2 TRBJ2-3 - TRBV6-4 TGTGCCAGCAGTGGGGTAGCGGGGCCCCCAGATACGCAGTATTTT CASSGVAGPPDTQYF
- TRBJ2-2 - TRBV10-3 TGTGCCATCAGTTGGGACTGGTCGAACACCGGGGAGCTGTTTTTT CAISWDWSNTGELFF
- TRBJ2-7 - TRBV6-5 TGTGCCAGCAGGCCCCCGGGGAGGGGGGGAGAGCAGTACTTC CASRPPGRGGEQYF
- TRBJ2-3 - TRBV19 TGTGCCAGTAGTCCGAACCGACTAGTGGATACGCAGTATTTT CASSPNRLVDTQYF
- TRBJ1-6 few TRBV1 TGCACCAGCAGCCAAGACGAGGGTCGATTGGTTCGAACACCCCTCGTGGGAAATTCACCCCTCCACTTT CTSSQDEGRLVRTPLVGNSPLHF
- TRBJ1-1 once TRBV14 TGTGCCAGCAGCCACCGGCATTATTCTACAGGGAACACTGAAGCTTTCTTT CASSHRHYSTGNTEAFF
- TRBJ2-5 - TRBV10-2 TGCGCCAGCGCGCTCTTATTTCAAGAGACCCAGTACTTC CASALLFQETQYF
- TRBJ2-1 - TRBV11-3 TGTGCCAGCAGCCCTGCTAGGCACAATGAGCAGTTCTTC CASSPARHNEQFF
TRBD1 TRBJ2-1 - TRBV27 TGTGCCAGCAGTTTCGGTACAGGGGGCAATGAGCAGTTCTTC CASSFGTGGNEQFF
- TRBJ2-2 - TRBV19 TGTGCCAGTATTAAGATTACGGGAAACACCGGGGAGCTGTTTTTT CASIKITGNTGELFF
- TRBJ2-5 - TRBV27 TGTGCCAGCGCGACAGATGACTCCCAAGAGACCCAGTACTTC CASATDDSQETQYF
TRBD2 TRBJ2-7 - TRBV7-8 TGTGCCAGCAGCTTAGGAACTAGCGGGAGCATCTACGAGCAGTACTTC CASSLGTSGSIYEQYF
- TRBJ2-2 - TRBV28 TGTGCCAGCAGTTTCCCCACCGGGGAGCTGTTTTTT CASSFPTGELFF
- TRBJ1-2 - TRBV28 TGTGCCAGCAGTTTATCGTGGGGATCTAACTATGGCTACACCTTC CASSLSWGSNYGYTF
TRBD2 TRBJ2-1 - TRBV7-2 TGTGCCAGCAGCTTAGTTCGGCTAGCGGTTTACAATGAGCAGTTCTTC CASSLVRLAVYNEQFF
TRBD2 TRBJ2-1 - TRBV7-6 TGTGCCAGCAGCTACAGAATGGGGATTCAGCGGGGTTACAATGAGCAGTTCTTC CASSYRMGIQRGYNEQFF
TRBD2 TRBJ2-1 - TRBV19 TGTGCCAGTAGTCCTCAGGGAGGGAATGAGCAGTTCTTC CASSPQGGNEQFF
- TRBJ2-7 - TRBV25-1 TGTGCCAGCAGTGAATTTACCGAGCAGTACTTC CASSEFTEQYF